The clone carrying this T cell receptor (beta chain) appeared many times. Its antigen is unknown. The data were obtained in a study of blood T cells in healthy people across ages. Isolating PBMCs gave at least 6.5 million of these cells per sample. This CDR3 has 15 residues. V lost 2 bases and J lost 7; bases outside the gene matches: 7. Per germline, CDR1 WNHNN and CDR2 SYGVQD (reference sequence). Study conclusions and caveats: Relative to aged donors, long-lived donors carried more naive CD4+ cells and displayed higher diversity. Diversity figures based on one million T cells were deemed too low.

Sample-barcoded 5' priming and a J-beta primer mix drove a second PCR of 7 to 11 cycles. Every molecule of cDNA carried a tag from a template-switch adaptor with 12 random nucleotides. TCRdb recomputed calls from the 5' RACE reads with MiXCR, one row per CDR3 protein. Among some 790,000 distinct CDR3 sequences listed, roughly 26% were seen once. This chain links TRBV10-1 with TRBJ2-1, with 8 bases that match TRBD1. The origin of this receptor is a woman of 80 years or more in good health. The source material was blood. The CDR3 region is CASSERGQAFNEQFF. CDR3 coding DNA: TGCGCCAGCAGTGAGAGGGGACAGGCCTTTAATGAGCAGTTCTTC.